This T cell receptor (beta chain) was observed in a study of T cells in tumors and immune-related adverse events (dated by TCRdb to the early 2020s). This clone was found once. It has no known antigen specificity. One base away there is no much larger clone; base qualities are not given. The treatment or condition label, read with the paper, signifies: nivolumab (PD-1 blockade) given before sampling. The DNeasy Blood and Tissue Kit was used to extract DNA from the formalin-fixed paraffin-embedded specimens. The immunoSEQ assay was used to amplify and sequence the TCR beta locus, producing bulk TCR Vbeta CDR3 data. The authors' analysis ran thus. CDR3s were excluded if they were non-productive, were shorter than 7 amino acids, or did not start with C or end with F/W. Analysis was restricted to specimens with at least 1000 reads, and each clonotype was defined at the amino acid level. To compute clonality, Pielou's evenness was subtracted from 1. Library sizes were equalized by abundance-weighted random subsampling with replacement, repeated 100 times to report 95% confidence intervals. The Morisita overlap index was used to quantify repertoire overlap, and the top 40 clones in each specimen were examined for overlap with the irAE. Held by TCRdb, this immuneACCESS table contains in-frame sequences only and omits some clones. Under half of the omission traces to an unresolved V gene where checked; the cause of the rest is unknown. V, J and clone size are taken as reported in that table, and D and trimming were inferred from the DNA itself. In this sample the table shows some 11,000 clones, 85% to 95% of which occur a single time. The ten largest clones take up around 1.5% of the sample.

Sample: lymph node tissue, taken from a patient treated with anti-PD-1 therapy. This clonotype was sampled from a female donor with metastatic renal cell carcinoma.

The CDR3 reads as follows: CASSLGGDYNEQFF. The DNA is as follows: TGTGCCAGCAGCTTGGGCGGGGACTACAATGAGCAGTTCTTC. The receptor chain draws on TRBV5-4 and TRBJ2-1, and perhaps TRBD2 as D gene, on 6 matching bases. The CDR1 and CDR2 encoded by the germline V gene (reference sequence) are SGHNT and YYREEE. The CDR3 goes from the cysteine to the phenylalanine over 14 residues. Only the CDR3 portion is preserved as DNA: 42 bases, with reading frame beginning at the first base. Relative to germline, V is 0 bases shorter and J is 3 bases shorter, with 7 bases between their ends.